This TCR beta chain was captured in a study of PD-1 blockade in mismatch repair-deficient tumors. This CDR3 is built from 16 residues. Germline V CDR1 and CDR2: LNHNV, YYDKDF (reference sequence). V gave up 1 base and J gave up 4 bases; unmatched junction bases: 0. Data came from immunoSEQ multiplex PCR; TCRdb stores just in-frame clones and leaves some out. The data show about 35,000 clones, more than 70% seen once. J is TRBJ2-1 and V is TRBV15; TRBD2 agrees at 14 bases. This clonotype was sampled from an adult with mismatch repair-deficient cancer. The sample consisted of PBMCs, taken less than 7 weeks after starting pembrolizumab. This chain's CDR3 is CATSRGTSGRYNEQFF. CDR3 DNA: TGTGCCACCAGCAGAGGGACTAGCGGGAGGTACAATGAGCAGTTCTTC.